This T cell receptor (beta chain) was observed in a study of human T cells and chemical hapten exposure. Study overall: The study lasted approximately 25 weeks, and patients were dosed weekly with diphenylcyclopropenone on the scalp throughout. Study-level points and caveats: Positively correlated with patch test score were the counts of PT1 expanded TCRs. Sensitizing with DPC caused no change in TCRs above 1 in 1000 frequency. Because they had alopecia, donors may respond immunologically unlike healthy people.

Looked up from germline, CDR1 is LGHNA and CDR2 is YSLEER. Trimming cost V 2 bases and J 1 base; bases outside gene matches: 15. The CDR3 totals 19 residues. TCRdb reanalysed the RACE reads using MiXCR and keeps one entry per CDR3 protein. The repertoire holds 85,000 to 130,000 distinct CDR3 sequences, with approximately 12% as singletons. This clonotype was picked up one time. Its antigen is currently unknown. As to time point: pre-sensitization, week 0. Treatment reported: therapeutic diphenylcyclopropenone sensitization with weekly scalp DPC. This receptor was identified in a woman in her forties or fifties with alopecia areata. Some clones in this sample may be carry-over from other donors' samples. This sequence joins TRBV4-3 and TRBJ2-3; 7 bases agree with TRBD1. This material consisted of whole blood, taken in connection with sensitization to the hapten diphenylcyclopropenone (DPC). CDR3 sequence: CASSQWFGFGTAGTDTQYF. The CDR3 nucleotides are TGCGCCAGCAGCCAATGGTTCGGGTTTGGGACAGCCGGCACAGATACGCAGTATTTT.